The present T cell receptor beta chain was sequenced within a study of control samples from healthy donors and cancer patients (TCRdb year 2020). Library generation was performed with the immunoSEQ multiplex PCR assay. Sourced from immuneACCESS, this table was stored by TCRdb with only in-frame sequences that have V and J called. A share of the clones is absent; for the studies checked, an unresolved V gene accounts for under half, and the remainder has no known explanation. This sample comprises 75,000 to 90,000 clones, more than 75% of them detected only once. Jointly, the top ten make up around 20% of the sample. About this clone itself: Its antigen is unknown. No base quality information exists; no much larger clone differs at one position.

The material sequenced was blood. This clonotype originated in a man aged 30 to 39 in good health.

The sequenced DNA: TGTGCCAGCAAGATCCGGGTCGGAAACACCATATATTTT. Its protein is CASKIRVGNTIYF. In this chain, TRBV2 is recombined with TRBJ1-3; no confident D gene assignment can be made. The germline V gene gives CDR1 as SNHLY and CDR2 as FYNNEI. The CDR3 measures 13 amino acids from cysteine to phenylalanine. Of the read, only the CDR3 DNA is kept; its 39 bases are in frame from base 1. At the junction V is shortened by 7 bases and J by 4 bases, with 11 bases in between.